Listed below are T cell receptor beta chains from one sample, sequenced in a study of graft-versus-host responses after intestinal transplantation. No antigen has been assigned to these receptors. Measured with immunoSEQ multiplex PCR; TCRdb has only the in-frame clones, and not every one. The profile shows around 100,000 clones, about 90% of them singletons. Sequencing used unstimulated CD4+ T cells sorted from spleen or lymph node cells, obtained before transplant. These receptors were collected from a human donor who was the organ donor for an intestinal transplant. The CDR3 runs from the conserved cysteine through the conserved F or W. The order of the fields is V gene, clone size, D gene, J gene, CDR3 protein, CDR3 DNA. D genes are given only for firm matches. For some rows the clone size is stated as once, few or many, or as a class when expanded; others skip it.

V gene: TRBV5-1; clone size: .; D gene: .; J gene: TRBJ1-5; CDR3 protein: CASSLGGQSNQPQHF; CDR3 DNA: TGCGCCAGCAGCTTAGGGGGGCAGAGCAATCAGCCCCAGCATTTT
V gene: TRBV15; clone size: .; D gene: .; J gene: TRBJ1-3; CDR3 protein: CATSRDSGGGTIYF; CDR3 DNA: TGTGCCACCAGCAGAGATTCCGGGGGGGGCACCATATATTTT
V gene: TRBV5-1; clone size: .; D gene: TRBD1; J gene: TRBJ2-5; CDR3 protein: CASSRGDREGETQYF; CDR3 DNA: TGCGCCAGCAGCCGGGGGGACAGGGAAGGAGAGACCCAGTACTTC
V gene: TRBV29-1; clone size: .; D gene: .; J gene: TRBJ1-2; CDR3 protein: CSVEISSGGYTF; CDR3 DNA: TGCAGCGTTGAGATCTCCTCCGGGGGCTACACCTTC
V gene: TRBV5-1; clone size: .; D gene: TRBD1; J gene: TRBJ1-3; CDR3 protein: CASSWTGEGPGNTIYF; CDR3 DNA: TGCGCCAGCAGCTGGACAGGGGAAGGTCCTGGAAACACCATATATTTT
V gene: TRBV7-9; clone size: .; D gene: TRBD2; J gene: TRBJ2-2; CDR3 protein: CASSIAGDTGELFF; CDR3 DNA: TGTGCCAGCAGCATAGCGGGAGACACCGGGGAGCTGTTTTTT
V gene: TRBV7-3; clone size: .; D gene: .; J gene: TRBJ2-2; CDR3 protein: CASSFSTGELFF; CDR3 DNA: TGTGCCAGCAGCTTCTCCACCGGGGAGCTGTTTTTT
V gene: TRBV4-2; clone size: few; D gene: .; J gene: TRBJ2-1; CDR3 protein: CASSQVGKDNEQFF; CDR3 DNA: TGTGCCAGCAGCCAAGTCGGCAAAGACAATGAGCAGTTCTTC
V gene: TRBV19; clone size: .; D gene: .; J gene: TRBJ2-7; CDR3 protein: CASSMGAIYEQYF; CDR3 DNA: TGTGCCAGTAGTATGGGAGCTATCTACGAGCAGTACTTC
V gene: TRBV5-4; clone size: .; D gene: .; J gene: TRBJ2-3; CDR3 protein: CASTSPGGQPDTQYF; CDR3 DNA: TGTGCCAGCACCTCCCCGGGGGGCCAGCCAGATACGCAGTATTTT
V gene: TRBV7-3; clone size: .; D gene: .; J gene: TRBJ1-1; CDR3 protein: CASSLTGQGTEAFF; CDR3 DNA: TGTGCCAGCAGCTTAACAGGTCAGGGGACTGAAGCTTTCTTT
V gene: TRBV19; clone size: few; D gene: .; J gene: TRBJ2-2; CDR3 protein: CASSIGPIGELFF; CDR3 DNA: TGTGCCAGTAGTATTGGTCCGATCGGGGAGCTGTTTTTT
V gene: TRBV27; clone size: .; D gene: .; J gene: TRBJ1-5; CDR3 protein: CASSFSSNQPQHF; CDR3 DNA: TGTGCCAGCAGTTTCTCCAGCAATCAGCCCCAGCATTTT